Shown below are 21 T cell receptor beta chains from a single sample sequenced in a study of read filtering for tumor transcriptome and immune sequencing. The library was built from 400 ng RNA with molecular barcoded adaptors for alpha/delta and beta/gamma chains. TCRdb re-derived calls from the reads in MiXCR, one entry per CDR3 protein. The repertoire holds roughly 82,000 distinct CDR3 sequences, over 9% seen once, with just under 15% in the top ten. Source material: a population of CD138-negative cells sorted from bone marrow. Receptors originate from a donor at least 40 years old with multiple myeloma.

About this clonotype: This clone may be a read error of a much larger clone one base away. The chain uses TRBV2 and TRBJ2-5; no firm D call. Germline lookup yields CDR1 SNHLY and CDR2 FYNNEI. This CDR3 spans 14 amino acids. CDR3 amino acids: CASTLLGGEETQHF. The CDR3 nucleotides read TGTGCCAGCACCCTGTTGGGCGGAGAAGAGACCCAGCACTTC.

This clonotype was found a few times. The rearrangement links TRBV5-1 to TRBJ2-3; 10 bases line up with TRBD1. V lost 5 bases and J lost 6; bases outside the gene matches: 6. This CDR3 contains 14 residues. Germline V gives CDR1 SGHRS, CDR2 YFSETQ. The CDR3 bases are TGCGCCAGCAGGCAGACAGGGGGCTTGGATACGCAGTATTTT. It is translated as CASRQTGGLDTQYF.

With respect to this clonotype: One base away lies a much larger clone, so this may be a sequencing read error. The chain carries TRBV27 and TRBJ2-4; D remains unclear. Germline CDR1 and CDR2: MNHEY and SMNVEV (reference sequence). Trimming shortened V by 6 bases and J by 0 bases, and 9 bases separated the two germline ends. This CDR3 spans 14 amino acids. The CDR3 reads CASRVNLAKNIQYF. CDR3 nucleotides: TGTGCCAGCAGGGTGAACCTAGCCAAAAACATTCAGTACTTC.

This clonotype was found many times. The chain has TRBV6-1 and TRBJ1-1; TRBD1 matches at 7 bases. The CDR3 has 14 amino acids. Germline V CDR1 and CDR2: MNHNS, SASEGT. J was trimmed by 8 bases and V by 7 bases; bases with no gene match: 13. CDR3 region: CASTEQGPGGEAFF. The DNA of the CDR3 is TGTGCCAGCACCGAACAGGGACCAGGGGGGGAAGCTTTCTTT.

There are a few counts of this clonotype. This clone may be a read error of a much larger clone one base away. The chain recombines TRBV5-1 with TRBJ1-1; D uncertain. Germline V gene sequence: CDR1 SGHRS, CDR2 YFSETQ. CDR3 length: 15 residues. The CDR3 reads CASGFNTPANTEAFF. For the CDR3, the DNA is TGCGCCAGCGGCTTTAACACCCCAGCGAACACTGAAGCTTTCTTT.

About this clonotype: A read error may be the cause here, since a much bigger clone is one base away. The rearrangement links TRBV28 to TRBJ2-5; D gene uncertain. Per germline, CDR1 MDHEN and CDR2 SYDVKM. There are 10 residues in the CDR3. CDR3: CASKQETQCF. DNA for the CDR3: TGTGCCAGCAAACAAGAGACCCAGTGCTTC.

Details on this clonotype: A much more abundant neighbour one base away suggests this may be a read error. The chain employs TRBV29-1 and TRBJ2-1, with 11 bases aligning to TRBD2. CDR1 and CDR2 (germline): SQVTM, ANQGSEA. The CDR3 contains 16 residues. Trimming removed 3 bases from V and 15 bases from J; junction bases left unmatched: 19. DNA for the CDR3: TGCAGCGTTGAGGGAACTAGCGGGGGACCTGCTGCCAGGGGGTTCTTC. Amino acids: CSVEGTSGGPAARGFF.

This clonotype has a count of ten or more. The chain employs TRBV20-1 and TRBJ1-5, with D unresolved. V lost 3 bases to trimming and J lost 2 bases, with 14 bases between them. CDR1 and CDR2 from the germline V gene are DFQATT and SNEGSKA (reference sequence). The CDR3 length is 15 residues. The CDR3 here is CSASSPFGGNQPQHF. Here the CDR3 DNA reads TGCAGTGCTAGCTCTCCCTTTGGCGGCAATCAGCCCCAGCATTTT.

This clonotype was seen ten or more times. The V and J genes are TRBV20-1 and TRBJ1-2; D remains unclear. Germline CDR1 DFQATT, CDR2 SNEGSKA (reference sequence). Trimming removed 4 bases from V and 2 bases from J, with 8 bases in between. The CDR3 is 12 amino acids. The CDR3 region has the DNA TGCAGTGCTAAAGGCAGGAACTATGGCTACACCTTC. Its translation is CSAKGRNYGYTF.

For this clonotype: A read error may explain this, as a much larger clone is one base away. The chain combines TRBV12-3 or TRBV12-4 with TRBJ1-5, with D possibly being TRBD1 (6 bases). The CDR3 runs to 18 residues. CDR3 coding DNA: TGTGCCAGCAGTTTAGTTGGGGGCATGTTCGATAGCAATCAGCCCCGGCATTTT. Protein product: CASSLVGGMFDSNQPRHF.

This clonotype was found a few times. The chain combines TRBV4-2 with TRBJ2-7, with 13 bases matching TRBD2. V shed 0 bases, J shed 7 bases, and the junction held 3 bases outside the gene matches. Per germline, CDR1 LGHNA and CDR2 YNFKEQ. The CDR3 is 15 amino acids. Here the CDR3 DNA reads TGTGCCAGCAGCCAAGATAGGGGACTAGCGGGAGAGCAGTACTTC. Translated: CASSQDRGLAGEQYF.

This clonotype occurred many times. This sequence joins TRBV12-3 or TRBV12-4 and TRBJ1-5; 8 bases fit TRBD1. After removal of 3 bases from V and 4 bases from J, the junction contained 5 bases not matched to a gene. This CDR3 contains 15 residues. Here the CDR3 reads CASSFEQGANQPQHF. The CDR3 region has the DNA TGTGCCAGCAGTTTTGAGCAGGGGGCTAATCAGCCCCAGCATTTT.

This clonotype was found many times. V gene TRBV20-1 combines with J gene TRBJ2-6, with TRBD1 as a possible D gene (5 bases). Germline V gives CDR1 DFQATT, CDR2 SNEGSKA (reference sequence). The CDR3 runs 14 residues. Trimming shortened V by 3 bases and J by 4 bases, and 10 bases separated the two germline ends. CDR3 protein: CSASPGIGANVLTF. As DNA, the CDR3 is TGCAGTGCTAGTCCAGGGATCGGGGCCAACGTCCTGACTTTC.

Ten or more counts support this clonotype. The rearrangement links TRBV5-1 to TRBJ1-5; perhaps TRBD1 as D (6 bases). Germline lookup yields CDR1 SGHRS and CDR2 YFSETQ. This CDR3 has 13 amino acids. The V and J ends lost 3 bases and 6 bases respectively, with 10 bases between them. The CDR3 reads CASSWGGGQPQHF. The CDR3 coding sequence is TGCGCCAGCAGCTGGGGAGGGGGTCAGCCCCAGCATTTT.

This clonotype was counted many times. V gene TRBV11-2 combines with J gene TRBJ2-5; 10 bases map to TRBD2. This CDR3 has 15 residues. Germline V gives CDR1 SGHAT, CDR2 FQNNGV. Trimming removed 6 bases from V and 1 base from J; junction bases left unmatched: 5. Here the CDR3 reads CASRIAGGLQETQYF. Written as DNA, the CDR3 is TGTGCCAGCAGGATAGCGGGAGGCCTCCAAGAGACCCAGTACTTC. The entire variable domain, with the rest obtained from reference TRBV11-2 and TRBJ2-5, is as follows: EAGVAQSPRYKIIEKRQSVAFWCNPISGHATLYWYQQILGQGPKLLIQFQNNGVVDDSQLPKDRFSAERLKGVDSTLKIQPAKLEDSAVYLCASRIAGGLQETQYFGPGTRLLVL.

In this sample, this clonotype turned up many times. V usage is TRBV7-9 and J usage is TRBJ2-3; the D is unclear. Between the trimmed V and J ends, which lost 8 bases and 2 bases, there was a span of 8 bases. Germline lookup yields CDR1 SEHNR and CDR2 FQNEAQ (reference sequence). The CDR3 has 12 amino acids. For the CDR3, the DNA is TGTGCCAGCCGTGATGACACAGATACGCAGTATTTT. Encoded protein: CASRDDTDTQYF.

Only a few counts were recorded for this clonotype. The gene calls are TRBV19 and TRBJ2-7; D is ambiguous. The CDR3 is 12 amino acids. The V end was cut by 1 base, the J end by 2 bases, with 3 bases between. Germline V gives CDR1 LNHDA, CDR2 SQIVND (reference sequence). The CDR3 bases are TGTGCCAGTAGTATAGGCGCCTACGAGCAGTACTTC. Its protein product is CASSIGAYEQYF.

About this clonotype itself: The junction differs from germline at one of its ends, possibly a read error. The V gene is TRBV20-1, the J gene TRBJ1-1; no reliable D call. Germline loops: CDR1 DFQATT, CDR2 SNEGSKA (reference sequence). The CDR3 totals 11 residues. In nucleotides, the CDR3 is TGCAGTACTAGGGCCTACACTGAAGCTTTCTTT. Protein product: CSTRAYTEAFF.

The sample holds many counts of this clonotype. The rearrangement uses TRBV6-5 and TRBJ2-7; perhaps TRBD2 as D (6 bases). The germline V gene has CDR1 MNHEY and CDR2 SVGAGI. The CDR3 contains 15 residues. Trimming pared 4 bases from V and 3 bases from J, leaving 16 bases between. The CDR3 loop reads CASSFPGVGGYEQYF. The DNA for the CDR3 is TGTGCCAGCAGTTTCCCGGGAGTGGGGGGCTACGAGCAGTACTTC.

Remarks on this clonotype: Just one base apart from a much larger clone, this may be a read error. The chain is built from TRBV6-2 or TRBV6-3 and TRBJ2-7, with 8 bases matching TRBD1. Germline loops: CDR1 MNHEY, CDR2 SVGEGT. This CDR3 is 15 amino acids long. CDR3 bases: TGTGACAGCAGTTATCTAGGGACAGGTCTTTCCGAGCAGTACTTC. This translates into CDSSYLGTGLSEQYF.

As to this clonotype: A much more abundant neighbour one base away suggests this may be a read error. The J gene is TRBJ2-4, the V gene TRBV10-1; TRBD1 or TRBD2 may be the D gene (6 bases each). The CDR3 has 13 residues. The germline V and J ends were trimmed by 6 bases and 10 bases, with 16 bases remaining between them. Germline V gene data show CDR1 as WNHNN and CDR2 as SYGVQD (reference sequence). CDR3 in amino acids: CASSSGVGGIQYF. The DNA of the CDR3 is TGCGCCAGCAGCTCAGGGGTCGGAGGGATTCAGTACTTC.